Listed here are 14 T cell receptor beta chains from one sample, sequenced in a study of blood T cell repertoires in COVID-19. The method was immunoSEQ multiplex PCR; TCRdb's version includes in-frame clones alone and lacks a portion of them. The repertoire holds about 24,000 clones, around 86% seen once, with approximately 7% in the top ten. The sample taken for sequencing was peripheral blood. The receptors were gathered from a man aged 65-85 years with acute or convalescent COVID-19.

This chain links TRBV19 with TRBJ1-5; D gene unclear. This CDR3 has 13 amino acids. From germline, CDR1 is LNHDA and CDR2 SQIVND (reference sequence). The germline V and J ends were trimmed by 6 bases and 7 bases, with 13 bases remaining between them. DNA for the CDR3: TGTGCCAGTAGCTCCCAAGGAGGGCAGCCCCAGCATTTT. This encodes CASSSQGGQPQHF.

V is TRBV3-1 (or the pseudogene TRBV3-2) and J is TRBJ2-4, with TRBD1 as a possible D gene (6 bases). V was cut by 2 bases and J by 0 bases, with 11 bases left in between. CDR3 size: 16 residues. Looked up from germline, CDR1 is LGHDT and CDR2 is YNNKEL (reference sequence). The CDR3 DNA sequence: TGTGCCAGCAGCCAAAGGGGGAGTGTAGCCAAAAACATTCAGTACTTC. Residues: CASSQRGSVAKNIQYF.

This chain joins TRBV2 and TRBJ2-7; maybe TRBD1 (6 bases). Per the germline V gene, CDR1 is SNHLY and CDR2 is FYNNEI. This CDR3 region has 19 residues. This chain's CDR3 is CGAVLRTPRGGRVQYEQYF. The CDR3 nucleotides are TGTGGAGCAGTACTTAGGACCCCTCGAGGGGGTCGAGTCCAATACGAGCAGTACTTC. Full variable domain (missing parts from reference TRBV2 and TRBJ2-7): EPEVTQTPSHQVTQMGQEVILRCVPISNHLYFYWYRQILGQKVEFLVSFYNNEISEKSEIFDDQFSVERPDGSNFTLKIRSTKLEDSAMYFCGAVLRTPRGGRVQYEQYFGPGTRLTVT.

CDR3 sequence (DNA): TGTGCCAGCAATCGACTTGGCGGGAATTACGAGCAGTACTTC. This encodes CASNRLGGNYEQYF. This sequence joins TRBV6-5 and TRBJ2-7, with TRBD2 as a possible D gene (6 bases). CDR1 is MNHEY, CDR2 SVGAGI, per germline. The germline V and J ends were trimmed by 7 bases and 4 bases, with 17 bases remaining between them. This CDR3 has 14 amino acids.

This rearrangement joins TRBV3-1 (or the pseudogene TRBV3-2) to TRBJ1-2, with 10 bases aligning to TRBD1. The CDR3 runs 17 residues. V lost 2 bases and J lost 6; bases outside the gene matches: 12. Germline-derived CDR1 and CDR2 are LGHDT and YNNKEL (reference sequence). The CDR3 spells CASSQTNRDRGLNGYTF. DNA for the CDR3: TGTGCCAGCAGCCAAACGAACCGGGACAGGGGATTGAATGGCTACACCTTC.

The genes are TRBV5-1 and TRBJ1-3; D remains ambiguous. The germline gives CDR1 SGHRS, CDR2 YFSETQ. V was cut by 5 bases and J by 0 bases, with 9 bases left in between. The CDR3 has 14 amino acids. Here the CDR3 DNA reads TGCGCCAGCAGTGAGGGCCACTCTGGAAACACCATATATTTT. It yields the protein CASSEGHSGNTIYF.

The V gene is TRBV30, the J gene TRBJ2-2; D perhaps matches TRBD2 (6 bases). This CDR3 contains 14 residues. Trimming shortened V by 1 base and J by 7 bases, and 13 bases separated the two germline ends. Germline V lookup: CDR1 GTSNPN, CDR2 SVGIG (reference sequence). The CDR3 nucleotides are TGTGCCTGGAGTGCGGGGGACTCAGGCGGGGAGCTGTTTTTT. Protein product: CAWSAGDSGGELFF.

The chain combines TRBV16 with TRBJ2-7; the D gene is possibly TRBD1 (5 bases). There are 14 residues in the CDR3. Germline loops: CDR1 KGHSY, CDR2 FQNENV. Trimming shortened V by 4 bases and J by 2 bases, and 12 bases separated the two germline ends. In DNA form, the CDR3 reads TGTGCCAGCAGCCTCCGACAGAGACCCTACGAGCAGTACTTC. Its protein is CASSLRQRPYEQYF.

This chain connects TRBV2 to TRBJ1-5; 8 bases fit TRBD1. Germline assignment: CDR1 SNHLY and CDR2 FYNNEI. This CDR3 is 15 amino acids long. With 5 bases clipped from V and 3 bases from J, the junction kept 6 bases outside the gene matches. CDR3 region: CASSPDRAYNQPQHF. The CDR3, as DNA: TGTGCCAGCAGTCCGGACAGGGCCTACAATCAGCCCCAGCATTTT.

V and J are TRBV5-5 and TRBJ2-3; no reliable D call. CDR1 and CDR2 from the germline V gene are SGHKS and YYEKEE (reference sequence). Trimming left V 4 bases short and J 1 base short, with 7 bases between. The CDR3 is made up of 13 amino acids. The CDR3: CASSRAGTDTQYF. Written as DNA, the CDR3 is TGTGCCAGCAGCCGCGCGGGCACAGATACGCAGTATTTT.

This clone was observed a handful of times. V and J are TRBV4-2 and TRBJ2-4, with D maybe TRBD2 (6 bases). Germline loops: CDR1 LGHNA, CDR2 YNFKEQ. The CDR3 covers 13 residues. Deletions cut 0 bases from V and 10 bases from J, with 10 bases between. CDR3 sequence: CASSQDFRGIQYF. As DNA, the CDR3 is TGTGCCAGCAGCCAAGATTTCCGGGGGATTCAGTACTTC.

The CDR3 DNA follows: TGTGCCAGCAGCTTAGAGAGTGAAAAACTGTTTTTT. The encoded protein is CASSLESEKLFF. The chain is built from TRBV7-2 and TRBJ1-4; no clear D gene. The CDR3 is made up of 12 amino acids. V lost 1 base, J lost 7 bases, and 4 bases lay in between. Per germline, CDR1 SGHTA and CDR2 FQGNSA.

The chain couples TRBV5-1 to TRBJ1-5; D is unclear. Trimming removed 0 bases from V and 10 bases from J, with 14 bases in between. Germline V gives CDR1 SGHRS, CDR2 YFSETQ. CDR3 length: 14 residues. In DNA form, the CDR3 reads TGCGCCAGCAGCTTGGGAGGATCGAAGGATCCCCAGCATTTT. Residues: CASSLGGSKDPQHF. The full variable domain, rest sourced from reference TRBV5-1 and TRBJ1-5, is KAGVTQTPRYLIKTRGQQVTLSCSPISGHRSVSWYQQTPGQGLQFLFEYFSETQRNKGNFPGRFSGRQFSNSRSEMNVSTLELGDSALYLCASSLGGSKDPQHFGDGTRLSIL.

The gene calls are TRBV5-1 and TRBJ1-3; maybe TRBD1 (6 bases). The CDR3 is 17 residues long. V dropped 3 bases and J dropped 4 bases, with 20 bases sitting between them. Per the germline V gene, CDR1 is SGHRS and CDR2 is YFSETQ. The CDR3 nucleotides read TGCGCCAGCAGCTACGACCTCACAGGGACGGGGGGAAACACCATATATTTT. Amino acids: CASSYDLTGTGGNTIYF.